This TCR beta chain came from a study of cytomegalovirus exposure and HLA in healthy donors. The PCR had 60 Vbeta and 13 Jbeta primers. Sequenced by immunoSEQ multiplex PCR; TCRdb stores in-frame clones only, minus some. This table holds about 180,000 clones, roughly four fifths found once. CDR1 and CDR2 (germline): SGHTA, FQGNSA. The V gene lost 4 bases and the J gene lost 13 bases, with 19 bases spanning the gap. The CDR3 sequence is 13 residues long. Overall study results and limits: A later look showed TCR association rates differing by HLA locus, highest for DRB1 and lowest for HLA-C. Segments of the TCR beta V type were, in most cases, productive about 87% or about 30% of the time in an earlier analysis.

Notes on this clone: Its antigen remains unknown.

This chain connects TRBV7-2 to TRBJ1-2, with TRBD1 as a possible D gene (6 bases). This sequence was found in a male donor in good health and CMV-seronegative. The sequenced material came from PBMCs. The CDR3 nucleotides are TGTGCCAGCAGCTGGGGTGGAGGGGGGGGTGTCACCTTC. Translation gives CASSWGGGGGVTF.